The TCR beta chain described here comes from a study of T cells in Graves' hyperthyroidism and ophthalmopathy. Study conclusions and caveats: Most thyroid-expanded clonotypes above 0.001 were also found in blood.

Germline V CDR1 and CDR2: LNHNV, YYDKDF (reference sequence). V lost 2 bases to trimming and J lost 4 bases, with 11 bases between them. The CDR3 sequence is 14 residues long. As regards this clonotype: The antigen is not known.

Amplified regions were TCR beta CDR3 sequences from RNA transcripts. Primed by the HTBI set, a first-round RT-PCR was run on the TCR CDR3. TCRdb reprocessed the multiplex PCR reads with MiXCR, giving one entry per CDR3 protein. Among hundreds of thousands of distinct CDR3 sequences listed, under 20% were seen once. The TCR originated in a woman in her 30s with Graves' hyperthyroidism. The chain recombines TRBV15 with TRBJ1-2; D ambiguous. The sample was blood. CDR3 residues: CATSRQVQSYGYTF. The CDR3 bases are TGTGCCACCAGCAGACAGGTTCAAAGCTATGGCTACACCTTC. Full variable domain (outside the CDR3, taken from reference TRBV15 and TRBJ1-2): DAMVIQNPRYQVTQFGKPVTLSCSQTLNHNVMYWYQQKSSQAPKLLFHYYDKDFNNEADTPDNFQSRRPNTSFCFLDIRSPGLGDTAMYLCATSRQVQSYGYTFGSGTRLTVV.